A single sample is the source of the 12 T cell receptor beta chains below, sequenced in a study of cytomegalovirus exposure and HLA in healthy donors (TCRdb year 2017). Library preparation employed the immunoSEQ multiplex PCR assay. TCRdb took this table from immuneACCESS and kept in-frame rearrangements with V and J called. Such tables lack part of the clones; where checked against another copy, unresolved V genes explain under half of the gap, and the rest is unexplained. In this sample the table shows just under 150,000 clones, approximately 90% of which occur a single time. The top ten clonotypes cover less than 5.5% of the sample. The sequencing input was PBMCs. The receptors were sampled from a man aged 18 to 35 in good health and CMV-seropositive.

The chain has TRBV6-1 and TRBJ2-3, with 9 bases identical to TRBD1. J was trimmed by 10 bases and V by 2 bases; bases with no gene match: 10. Germline CDR1 and CDR2: MNHNS and SASEGT. CDR3 size: 15 residues. This CDR3 is CASSEPGQGTSSQYF. In DNA form, the CDR3 reads TGTGCCAGCAGTGAACCGGGACAGGGAACCAGTTCGCAGTATTTT.

This chain uses TRBV7-8 with TRBJ2-2; TRBD2 matches 10 bases. The V gene end was trimmed by 4 bases and the J gene end by 6 bases; junction bases not matched to a gene: 8. The CDR3 is 16 amino acids. Looked up from germline, CDR1 is SGHVS and CDR2 is FQNEAQ. The CDR3 DNA follows: TGTGCCAGCAGCTCCGGGGGACTAGCGCGGCCCGGGGAGCTGTTTTTT. This gives the protein CASSSGGLARPGELFF.

The CDR3 DNA reads as TGTGCCAGCAGCCTGGGACAAAGTCGTACCGGGGAGCTGTTTTTT. It specifies CASSLGQSRTGELFF. The chain employs TRBV7-8 and TRBJ2-2; weak D call: TRBD1 (6 bases). Per the germline V gene, CDR1 is SGHVS and CDR2 is FQNEAQ. The CDR3 loop spans 15 amino acids. The ends were cut back, 5 bases at V and 5 bases at J, with 15 bases in the middle.

The chain recombines TRBV19 with TRBJ2-1; TRBD1 matches 8 bases. CDR3 length: 15 amino acids. The trim removed 1 base at V and 9 bases at J, leaving 8 bases unmatched. CDR1 is LNHDA, CDR2 SQIVND, per germline (reference sequence). The CDR3: CASSIVWTGTGEQFF. DNA for the CDR3: TGTGCCAGTAGTATAGTCTGGACAGGGACAGGTGAGCAGTTCTTC.

The chain couples TRBV7-8 to TRBJ1-2; possible D gene TRBD1, 6 bases. The germline gives CDR1 SGHVS, CDR2 FQNEAQ. Trimming took off 2 bases at V and 4 bases at J, with 14 bases between the two ends. The CDR3 loop spans 15 amino acids. For the CDR3, the DNA is TGTGCCAGCAGCTTAAGTATGGGGGCGGGCTATGGCTACACCTTC. It specifies CASSLSMGAGYGYTF.

This sequence joins TRBV30 and TRBJ1-5, with D maybe TRBD1 (5 bases). Per germline, CDR1 GTSNPN and CDR2 SVGIG (reference sequence). The CDR3 is made up of 13 amino acids. Trimming pared 0 bases from V and 3 bases from J, leaving 6 bases between. This chain's CDR3 is CAWSVQDNQPQHF. CDR3 nucleotide sequence: TGTGCCTGGAGTGTACAGGACAATCAGCCCCAGCATTTT.

The rearrangement links TRBV10-3 to TRBJ2-7, with a possible D match to TRBD1 (5 bases). CDR1 is ENHRY and CDR2 is SYGVKD in the germline V gene. The V end was cut by 2 bases, the J end by 4 bases, with 12 bases between. The length of the CDR3 is 14 residues. The CDR3 DNA sequence: TGTGCCATCAGTGAGAAAGGGGAAGGTTACGAGCAGTACTTC. Translated, it gives CAISEKGEGYEQYF.

This chain joins TRBV27 and TRBJ2-7, with D possibly TRBD2 on 6 matching bases. The V and J ends lost 3 bases and 7 bases respectively, with 16 bases between them. Germline V lookup: CDR1 MNHEY, CDR2 SMNVEV (reference sequence). This CDR3 spans 14 amino acids. This CDR3 is CASSLAGRPREQYF. In nucleotides, the CDR3 is TGTGCCAGCAGTTTGGCGGGACGGCCTCGGGAGCAGTACTTC.

J is TRBJ1-1 and V is TRBV6-1; D gene uncertain. Trimming stripped 4 bases from V and 1 base from J, with 7 bases between. This CDR3 contains 13 residues. Germline-derived CDR1 and CDR2 are MNHNS and SASEGT. The CDR3, as DNA: TGTGCCAGCAGTGGCCGGGGGAACACTGAAGCTTTCTTT. Encoded protein: CASSGRGNTEAFF.

The chain recombines TRBV29-1 with TRBJ1-5; D unresolved. V lost 0 bases, J lost 6 bases, and 6 bases lay in between. Germline-derived CDR1 and CDR2 are SQVTM and ANQGSEA. The CDR3 runs 12 residues. The CDR3 sequence: CSVEDPGQPQHF. CDR3 nucleotides: TGCAGCGTTGAAGATCCGGGTCAGCCCCAGCATTTT. The complete variable domain, with remaining parts taken from reference TRBV29-1 and TRBJ1-5, reads SAVISQKPSRDICQRGTSLTIQCQVDSQVTMMFWYRQQPGQSLTLIATANQGSEATYESGFVIDKFPISRPNLTFSTLTVSNMSPEDSSIYLCSVEDPGQPQHFGDGTRLSIL.

The chain recombines TRBV6-5 with TRBJ1-5; TRBD1 matches at 11 bases. CDR1 is MNHEY and CDR2 is SVGAGI in the germline V gene. With V trimmed by 6 bases and J by 6 bases, 4 bases remained unmatched. This CDR3 contains 14 residues. CDR3 protein: CASSPGTGGQPQHF. Here the CDR3 DNA reads TGTGCCAGCAGCCCTGGGACAGGGGGTCAGCCCCAGCATTTT.

The CDR3 DNA follows: TGTGCCACCGGGGGTATCGGGATTTCCGGGGAGCTGTTTTTT. Amino acids: CATGGIGISGELFF. The rearrangement joins TRBV6-5 to TRBJ2-2; the D gene is possibly TRBD2 (6 bases). Trimming took 10 bases from V and 6 from J, leaving 18 bases between them. Germline CDR1 and CDR2: MNHEY and SVGAGI. This CDR3 contains 14 residues.